The rows below give T cell receptor beta chains drawn from one sample of a study of type 1 and type 2 diabetes patients. TCRdb analysed the multiplex PCR reads with MiXCR anew, one entry per CDR3 protein. The sample yields 270,000 or so distinct CDR3 sequences, more than 45% seen once. Input material: peripheral blood mononuclear cells (PBMCs). The receptors were gathered from a young man with type 2 diabetes. Both conserved end residues are part of each CDR3. D genes are given only for firm matches. Part of the rows lack a size; the others show once, few, many or a class for expanded clones.

>TRBV14|-|-|TRBJ2-6
CASSQSISGANVLTF
TGTGCCAGCAGCCAGTCGATATCTGGGGCCAACGTCCTGACTTTC
>TRBV27|TRBD2|-|TRBJ2-7
CASSFGGRPPYEQYF
TGTGCCAGCAGTTTCGGGGGGAGGCCCCCCTACGAGCAGTACTTC
>TRBV7-8|-|few|TRBJ1-2
CASSPTQGNYGYTF
TGTGCCAGCAGCCCCACCCAGGGAAACTATGGCTACACCTTC
>TRBV5-1|TRBD2|-|TRBJ2-2
CASSSGLAGGTNTGELFF
TGCGCCAGCAGCTCGGGACTAGCGGGAGGTACGAACACCGGGGAGCTGTTTTTT
>TRBV10-1|-|many|TRBJ2-5
CASSDRGLETQYF
TGCGCCAGCAGTGATAGAGGATTAGAGACCCAGTACTTC
>TRBV2|-|many|TRBJ1-1
CASSEAMTVPEAFF
TGTGCCAGCAGTGAAGCGATGACAGTCCCTGAAGCTTTCTTT
>TRBV18|-|-|TRBJ2-1
CASSPTGVGSSYNEQFF
TGTGCCAGCTCACCAACGGGCGTGGGGAGCTCCTACAATGAGCAGTTCTTC
>TRBV29-1|-|-|TRBJ1-1
CSVEDGIEGAFF
TGCAGCGTTGAAGATGGGATAGAAGGAGCTTTCTTT
>TRBV7-2|-|few|TRBJ2-3
CASSFYQDTQYF
TGTGCCAGCAGCTTTTATCAAGATACGCAGTATTTT
>TRBV20-1|TRBD1|-|TRBJ1-5
CSARDYRQGDQPQHF
TGCAGTGCTAGAGATTATAGACAGGGGGATCAGCCCCAGCATTTT
>TRBV6-4|TRBD1|-|TRBJ2-1
CASRQGVLGEQFF
TGTGCCAGCAGACAGGGGGTTCTTGGTGAGCAGTTCTTC
>TRBV10-3|-|once|TRBJ2-7
CAIRAGDYEQYF
TGTGCCATCAGGGCAGGGGACTACGAGCAGTACTTC
>TRBV12-3/TRBV12-4|-|-|TRBJ2-5
CASGPTEKETQYF
TGTGCCAGCGGCCCGACAGAGAAAGAGACCCAGTACTTC
>TRBV10-1|-|-|TRBJ2-1
CASSGASNEQFF
TGCGCCAGCAGTGGGGCTAGCAATGAGCAGTTCTTC
>TRBV7-8|TRBD1|-|TRBJ2-1
CASSRWDREGDEQFF
TGTGCCAGCAGCCGCTGGGACAGGGAGGGAGATGAGCAGTTCTTC
>TRBV15|TRBD2|-|TRBJ2-6
CATSMRRDQREFGANVLTF
TGTGCCACCAGCATGCGGCGGGACCAGCGGGAGTTTGGGGCCAACGTCCTGACTTTC
>TRBV30|TRBD2|-|TRBJ2-1
CAWSQGLAGGVEQFF
TGTGCCTGGAGTCAGGGACTAGCGGGAGGGGTTGAGCAGTTCTTC
>TRBV2|TRBD1|many|TRBJ1-6
CASSPDRNSPLHF
TGTGCCAGCAGCCCGGACAGGAATTCACCCCTCCACTTT
>TRBV12-5|-|-|TRBJ1-1
CASGLWDLNTEAFF
TGTGCTAGTGGTTTGTGGGATTTGAACACTGAAGCTTTCTTT
>TRBV7-9|-|few|TRBJ2-3
CASNGAWSTDTQYF
TGTGCCAGCAATGGGGCGTGGAGCACAGATACGCAGTATTTT
>TRBV7-8|-|-|TRBJ2-1
CASSSPLRSEDPYNEQFF
TGTGCCAGCAGCTCCCCCCTACGATCGGAGGATCCCTACAATGAGCAGTTCTTC
>TRBV7-3|-|few|TRBJ1-1
CASSSTGGSEAFF
TGTGCCAGCAGCTCCACCGGAGGGAGTGAAGCTTTCTTT
>TRBV10-3|-|many|TRBJ2-7
CAISEGYEQYF
TGTGCCATCAGTGAGGGGTACGAGCAGTACTTC
>TRBV30|-|-|TRBJ1-2
CAWDRRGGYTF
TGTGCCTGGGACAGACGAGGTGGCTACACCTTC
>TRBV30|-|-|TRBJ1-1
CAWSVKGRRNTEAFF
TGTGCCTGGAGTGTAAAGGGACGGCGGAACACTGAAGCTTTCTTT
>TRBV19|TRBD2|-|TRBJ2-7
CASGIAYSGGEQYF
TGTGCCAGTGGTATAGCCTATAGCGGGGGAGAGCAGTACTTC
>TRBV20-1|TRBD2|-|TRBJ2-2
CSASVAGEGELFF
TGCAGTGCGTCAGTAGCGGGAGAGGGGGAGCTGTTTTTT
>TRBV5-1|-|few|TRBJ2-7
CASSLGRVQGEQYF
TGTGCCAGCAGCTTGGGACGGGTTCAAGGCGAGCAGTACTTC
>TRBV12-3/TRBV12-4|-|few|TRBJ1-1
CASSYILRTENTEAFF
TGTGCCAGCAGTTACATCCTCAGGACAGAGAACACTGAAGCTTTCTTT
>TRBV5-1|-|-|TRBJ2-6
CASGEFGANVLTF
TGCGCCAGTGGGGAGTTTGGGGCCAACGTCCTGACTTTC
>TRBV19|TRBD2|once|TRBJ2-7
CAIGGGSYEQYF
TGTGCCATCGGGGGGGGCAGTTACGAGCAGTACTTC
>TRBV27|-|-|TRBJ2-6
CASSLSSYSGANVLTF
TGTGCCAGCAGTTTGTCCAGTTACTCTGGGGCCAACGTCCTGACTTTC
>TRBV7-3|TRBD2|-|TRBJ2-2
CASSVTSGGAGELFF
TGTGCCAGCAGCGTTACTAGCGGGGGGGCCGGGGAGCTGTTTTTT
>TRBV2|TRBD1|-|TRBJ1-1
CASSSYRGNTEAFF
TGTGCCAGCAGTTCATACAGGGGGAACACTGAAGCTTTCTTT
>TRBV2|TRBD1|-|TRBJ2-1
CASRTGTGDFTKQFF
TGTGCCAGCAGAACCGGGACAGGGGACTTTACTAAGCAGTTCTTC
>TRBV7-8|-|-|TRBJ2-7
CASSLVGDTHGYEQYF
TGTGCCAGCAGCTTAGTTGGGGACACTCATGGCTACGAGCAGTACTTC
>TRBV7-3|-|-|TRBJ1-6
CASSRTEYNSPLHF
TGTGCCAGCAGCAGGACTGAGTATAATTCACCCCTCCACTTT
>TRBV19|-|few|TRBJ1-5
CASTSPLGGRPQHF
TGTGCCAGTACTAGCCCCCTAGGGGGTCGGCCCCAGCATTTT
>TRBV7-3|-|-|TRBJ1-2
CASSLTGRGDAYGYTF
TGTGCCAGCAGCTTAACTGGTCGAGGGGATGCCTATGGCTACACCTTC
>TRBV2|-|few|TRBJ1-1
CASTLGGVGTEAFF
TGTGCCAGCACTCTCGGGGGGGTAGGAACTGAAGCTTTCTTT
>TRBV7-3|-|-|TRBJ2-2
CASSLTVGVGELFF
TGTGCCAGCAGCTTAACGGTCGGAGTCGGGGAGCTGTTTTTT
>TRBV24-1|-|once|TRBJ2-5
CASSLAPGHQETQYF
TGTGCCAGCAGCTTAGCGCCGGGACACCAAGAGACCCAGTACTTC
>TRBV10-1|-|-|TRBJ2-3
CANRESTGIAGDTDTQYF
TGCGCCAACAGGGAGTCGACAGGGATAGCGGGCGACACAGATACGCAGTATTTT
>TRBV6-1|-|-|TRBJ2-1
CASSGATIEQFF
TGTGCCAGCAGTGGAGCGACGATTGAGCAGTTCTTC
>TRBV5-8|TRBD2|-|TRBJ2-1
CASSLGLAGRSSYNEQFF
TGTGCCAGCAGCTTGGGACTAGCGGGGAGGAGCTCCTACAATGAGCAGTTCTTC
>TRBV12-3/TRBV12-4|-|-|TRBJ1-2
CASSLRQNLGYGYTF
TGTGCCAGCAGTTTAAGGCAAAATCTAGGCTATGGCTACACCTTC
>TRBV25-1|TRBD2|-|TRBJ2-1
CASSEWSSGRGGGQFF
TGTGCCAGCAGTGAATGGTCTAGCGGGCGGGGAGGTGGGCAGTTCTTC
>TRBV2|-|many|TRBJ1-2
CASSDPSGLDYGYTF
TGTGCCAGCAGTGATCCCTCAGGGCTAGACTATGGCTACACCTTC
>TRBV19|TRBD1|-|TRBJ2-1
CASSMGGTGTYNEQFF
TGTGCCAGTAGTATGGGAGGGACAGGGACCTACAATGAGCAGTTCTTC
>TRBV10-1|TRBD2|-|TRBJ2-1
CASSPLAGNEQFF
TGCGCCAGCAGCCCACTAGCGGGCAATGAGCAGTTCTTC
>TRBV19|-|-|TRBJ2-7
CAWTSNYEQYF
TGTGCCTGGACGTCCAACTACGAGCAGTACTTC
>TRBV6-5|-|-|TRBJ2-3
CASSLTTTDTQYF
TGTGCCAGCAGCTTAACTACCACAGATACGCAGTATTTT
>TRBV9|-|few|TRBJ2-3
CASSVAPTGMGTDTQYF
TGTGCCAGCAGCGTCGCTCCAACAGGAATGGGCACAGATACGCAGTATTTT
>TRBV6-5|-|-|TRBJ2-5
CASSSGLVQETQYF
TGTGCCAGCAGTTCCGGACTCGTTCAAGAGACCCAGTACTTC
>TRBV5-1|TRBD1|-|TRBJ2-1
CASSYTGGGYNEQFF
TGCGCCAGCAGCTACACAGGGGGCGGGTACAATGAGCAGTTCTTC